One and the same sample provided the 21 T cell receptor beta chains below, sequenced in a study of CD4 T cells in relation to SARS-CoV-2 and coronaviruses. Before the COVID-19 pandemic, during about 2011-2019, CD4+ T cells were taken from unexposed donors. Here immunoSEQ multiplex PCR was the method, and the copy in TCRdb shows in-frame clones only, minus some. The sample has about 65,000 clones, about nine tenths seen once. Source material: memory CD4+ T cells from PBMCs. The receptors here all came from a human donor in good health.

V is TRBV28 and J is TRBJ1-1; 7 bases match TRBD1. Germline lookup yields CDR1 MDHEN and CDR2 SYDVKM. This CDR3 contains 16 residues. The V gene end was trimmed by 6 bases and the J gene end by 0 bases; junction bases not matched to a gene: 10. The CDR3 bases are TGTGCCAGCAGATCGAGTCCCGGGACAGTGAACACTGAAGCTTTCTTT. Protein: CASRSSPGTVNTEAFF.

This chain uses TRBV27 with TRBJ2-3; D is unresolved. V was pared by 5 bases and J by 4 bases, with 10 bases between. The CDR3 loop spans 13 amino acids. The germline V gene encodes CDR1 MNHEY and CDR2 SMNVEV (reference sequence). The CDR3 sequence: CASSPVLADTQYF. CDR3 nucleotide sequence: TGTGCCAGCAGTCCAGTCCTCGCAGATACGCAGTATTTT.

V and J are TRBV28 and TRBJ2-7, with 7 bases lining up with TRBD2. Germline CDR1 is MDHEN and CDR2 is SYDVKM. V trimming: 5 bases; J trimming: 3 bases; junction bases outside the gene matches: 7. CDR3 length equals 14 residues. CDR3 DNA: TGTGCCAGCAGTCGGGGGGACGGTAACTACGAGCAGTACTTC. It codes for CASSRGDGNYEQYF.

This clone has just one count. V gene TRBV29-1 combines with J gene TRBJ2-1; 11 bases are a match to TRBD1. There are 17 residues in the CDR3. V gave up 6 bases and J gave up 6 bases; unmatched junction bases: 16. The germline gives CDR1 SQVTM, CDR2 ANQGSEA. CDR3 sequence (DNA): TGCAGCGTACCGGGACAGGGGGGCAACCTGTTTGCCAATGAGCAGTTCTTC. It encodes CSVPGQGGNLFANEQFF.

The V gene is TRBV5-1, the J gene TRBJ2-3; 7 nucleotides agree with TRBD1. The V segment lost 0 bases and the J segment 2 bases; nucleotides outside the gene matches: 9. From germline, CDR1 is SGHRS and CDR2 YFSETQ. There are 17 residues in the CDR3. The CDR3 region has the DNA TGCGCCAGCAGCTTGGGCCCCCGGACAGGTATCACAGATACGCAGTATTTT. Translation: CASSLGPRTGITDTQYF.

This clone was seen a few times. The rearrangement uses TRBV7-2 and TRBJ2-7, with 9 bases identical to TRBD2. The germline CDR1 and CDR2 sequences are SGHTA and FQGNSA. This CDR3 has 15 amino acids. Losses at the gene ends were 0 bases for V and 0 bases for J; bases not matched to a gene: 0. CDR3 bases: TGTGCCAGCAGCTTAGCTAGCGGGGGCTCCTACGAGCAGTACTTC. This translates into CASSLASGGSYEQYF. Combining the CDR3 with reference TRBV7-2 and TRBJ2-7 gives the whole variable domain GAGVSQSPSNKVTEKGKDVELRCDPISGHTALYWYRQSLGQGLEFLIYFQGNSAPDKSGLPSDRFSAERTGGSVSTLTIQRTQQEDSAVYLCASSLASGGSYEQYFGPGTRLTVT.

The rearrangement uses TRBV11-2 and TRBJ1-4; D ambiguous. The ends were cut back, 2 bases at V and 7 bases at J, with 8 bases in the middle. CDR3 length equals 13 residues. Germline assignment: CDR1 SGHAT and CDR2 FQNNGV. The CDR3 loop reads CASSLLRGEKLFF. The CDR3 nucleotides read TGTGCCAGCAGCTTATTGAGAGGTGAAAAACTGTTTTTT. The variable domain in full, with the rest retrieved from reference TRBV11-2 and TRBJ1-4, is EAGVAQSPRYKIIEKRQSVAFWCNPISGHATLYWYQQILGQGPKLLIQFQNNGVVDDSQLPKDRFSAERLKGVDSTLKIQPAKLEDSAVYLCASSLLRGEKLFFGSGTQLSVL.

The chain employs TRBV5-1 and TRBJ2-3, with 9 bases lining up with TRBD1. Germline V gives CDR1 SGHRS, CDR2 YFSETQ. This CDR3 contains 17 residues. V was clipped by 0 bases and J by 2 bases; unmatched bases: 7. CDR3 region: CASSLDETGGPTDTQYF. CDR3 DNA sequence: TGCGCCAGCAGCTTGGATGAGACAGGGGGACCCACAGATACGCAGTATTTT.

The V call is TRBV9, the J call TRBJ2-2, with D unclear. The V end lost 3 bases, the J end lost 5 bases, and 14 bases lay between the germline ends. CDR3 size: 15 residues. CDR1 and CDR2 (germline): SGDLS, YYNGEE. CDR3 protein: CASSALAGSTGELFF. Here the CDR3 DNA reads TGTGCCAGCAGCGCCTTAGCAGGTAGTACCGGGGAGCTGTTTTTT.

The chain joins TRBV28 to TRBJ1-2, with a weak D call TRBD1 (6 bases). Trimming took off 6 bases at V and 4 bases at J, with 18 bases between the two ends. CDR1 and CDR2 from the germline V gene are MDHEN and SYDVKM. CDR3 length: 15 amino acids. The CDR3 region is CASRESRDKFYGYTF. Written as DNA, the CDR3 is TGTGCCAGCAGGGAGTCGCGGGACAAGTTCTATGGCTACACCTTC.

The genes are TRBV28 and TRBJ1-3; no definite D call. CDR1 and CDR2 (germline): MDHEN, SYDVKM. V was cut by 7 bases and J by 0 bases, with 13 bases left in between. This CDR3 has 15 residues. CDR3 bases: TGTGCCAGCAAAATCGAAGCTACCTCTGGAAACACCATATATTTT. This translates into CASKIEATSGNTIYF.

The CDR3 spells CASSLGGSSNQPQHF. The CDR3 nucleotides read TGTGCCAGCAGCTTAGGGGGCAGTAGCAATCAGCCCCAGCATTTT. The chain employs TRBV7-2 and TRBJ1-5; D might be TRBD1 (5 bases). V was pared by 1 base and J by 0 bases, with 7 bases between. The CDR3 has 15 residues. CDR1 and CDR2 from the germline V gene are SGHTA and FQGNSA.

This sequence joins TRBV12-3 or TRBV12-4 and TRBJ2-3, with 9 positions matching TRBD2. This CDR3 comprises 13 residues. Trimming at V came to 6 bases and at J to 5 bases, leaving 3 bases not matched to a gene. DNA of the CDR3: TGTGCCAGCAGACTAGCGGGTGGAGATACGCAGTATTTT. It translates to CASRLAGGDTQYF.

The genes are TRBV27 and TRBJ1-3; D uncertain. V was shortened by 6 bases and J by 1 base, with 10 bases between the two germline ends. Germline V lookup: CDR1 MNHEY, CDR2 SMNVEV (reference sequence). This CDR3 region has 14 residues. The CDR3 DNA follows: TGTGCCAGCAGCCCCGGGATTTCTGGAAACACCATATATTTT. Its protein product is CASSPGISGNTIYF.

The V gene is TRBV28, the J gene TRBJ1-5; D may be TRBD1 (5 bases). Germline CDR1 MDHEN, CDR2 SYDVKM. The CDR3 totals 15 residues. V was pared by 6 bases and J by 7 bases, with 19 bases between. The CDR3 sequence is CASSRDPGGEQPQHF. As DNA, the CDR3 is TGTGCCAGCAGCCGTGACCCGGGGGGGGAACAGCCCCAGCATTTT.

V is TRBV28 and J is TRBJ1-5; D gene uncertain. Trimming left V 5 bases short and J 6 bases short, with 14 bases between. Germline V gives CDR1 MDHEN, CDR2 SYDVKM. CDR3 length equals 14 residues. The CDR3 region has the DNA TGTGCCAGCAGTCCACGGGCCATGGGTCAGCCCCAGCATTTT. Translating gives CASSPRAMGQPQHF.

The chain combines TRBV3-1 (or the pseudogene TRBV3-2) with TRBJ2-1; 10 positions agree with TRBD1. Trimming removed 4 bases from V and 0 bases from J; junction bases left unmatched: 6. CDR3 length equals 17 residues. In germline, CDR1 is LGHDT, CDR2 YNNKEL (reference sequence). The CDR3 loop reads CASSRQGATSSYNEQFF. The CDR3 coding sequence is TGTGCCAGCAGCCGACAGGGGGCGACGAGCTCCTACAATGAGCAGTTCTTC.

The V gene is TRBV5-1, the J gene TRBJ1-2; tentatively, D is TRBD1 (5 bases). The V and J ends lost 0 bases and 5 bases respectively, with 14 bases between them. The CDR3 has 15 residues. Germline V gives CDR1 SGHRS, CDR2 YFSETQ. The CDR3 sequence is CASSLGGTAQYGYTF. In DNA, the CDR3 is TGCGCCAGCAGCTTGGGAGGGACGGCCCAGTATGGCTACACCTTC.

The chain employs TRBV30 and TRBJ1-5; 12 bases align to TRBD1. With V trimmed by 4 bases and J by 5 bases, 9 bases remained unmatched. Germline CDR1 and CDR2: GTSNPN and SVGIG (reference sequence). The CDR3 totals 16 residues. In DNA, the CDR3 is TGTGCCTGGACTCCAACCGGGACAGGGGGCGATCAGCCCCAGCATTTT. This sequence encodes CAWTPTGTGGDQPQHF.

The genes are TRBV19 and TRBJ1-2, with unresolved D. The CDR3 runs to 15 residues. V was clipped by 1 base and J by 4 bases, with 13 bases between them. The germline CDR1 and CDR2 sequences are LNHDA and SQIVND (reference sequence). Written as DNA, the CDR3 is TGTGCCAGTAGTATAGCTGCTCAGAACCCCTATGGCTACACCTTC. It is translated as CASSIAAQNPYGYTF.

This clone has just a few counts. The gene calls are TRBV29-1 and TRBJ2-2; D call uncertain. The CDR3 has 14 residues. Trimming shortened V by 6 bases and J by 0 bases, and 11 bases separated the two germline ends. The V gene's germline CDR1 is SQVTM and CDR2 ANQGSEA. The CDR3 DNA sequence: TGCAGCGTCGCTCCTACAGCGAACACCGGGGAGCTGTTTTTT. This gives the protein CSVAPTANTGELFF.